One sample yielded the 28 T cell receptor beta chains listed below, sequenced in a study of regulatory T cells in long-lasting Graves disease. HTBI primers from iRepertoire and Arm-PCR of CDR3 regions yielded the TCR beta libraries. TCRdb recomputed calls from the multiplex PCR reads with MiXCR, one row per CDR3 protein. Counted here are around 480,000 distinct CDR3 sequences, about a sixth occurring once; the ten biggest clones make up roughly an eighth. Sample time point: newly diagnosed GD, antithyroid drugs for less than 3 months. TCR sequences were obtained from RNA taken from PBMCs. The same data also contributed to another study, on T cells in Graves' hyperthyroidism and ophthalmopathy.

The source material was peripheral blood mononuclear cells (PBMCs), sampled at new diagnosis, from a patient treated with antithyroid drugs. The receptors were gathered from a man in his forties or fifties with Graves disease.

This clonotype was seen many times. The rearrangement joins TRBV20-1 to TRBJ2-4; TRBD1 might be the D (6 bases). CDR1 DFQATT and CDR2 SNEGSKA come from the germline V gene (reference sequence). The V gene lost 2 bases and the J gene lost 5 bases, with 16 bases spanning the gap. The CDR3 runs 15 residues. The CDR3 sequence is CSARPLRWTENIQYF. The CDR3 region has the DNA TGCAGTGCTAGACCACTTCGGTGGACAGAAAACATTCAGTACTTC.

The V and J genes are TRBV2 and TRBJ2-1, with a tentative D call TRBD2 (5 bases). V lost 7 bases and J 5 bases, leaving 15 bases between the germline ends. The CDR3 totals 14 residues. CDR1 and CDR2 from the germline V gene are SNHLY and FYNNEI. CDR3 amino acids: CASMTGMVNNEQFF. CDR3 DNA sequence: TGTGCCAGCATGACGGGGATGGTTAACAATGAGCAGTTCTTC.

As regards this clonotype: A far larger clone is one nucleotide away, so this likely arose from a read error. The chain combines TRBV2 with TRBJ2-1, with D perhaps TRBD1 or TRBD2 (5 bases each). TRBJ2-5 matches the DNA end more closely, so the J call is doubtful. Germline-derived CDR1 and CDR2 are SNHLY and FYNNEI. The CDR3 contains 14 residues. The CDR3 loop is CAGQSGWGLETQYF. The CDR3 DNA sequence: TGTGCCGGCCAGAGCGGCTGGGGGTTGGAGACCCAGTACTTC.

This clonotype was observed many times. The chain is built from TRBV28 and TRBJ2-7; 8 bases are a match to TRBD2. With 1 base clipped from V and 5 bases from J, the junction kept 4 bases outside the gene matches. The V gene's germline CDR1 is MDHEN and CDR2 SYDVKM. This CDR3 is 14 amino acids long. The CDR3 DNA reads as TGTGCCAGCAGTTTATCCAGCGGGAGTAACGAGCAGTACTTC. Its translation: CASSLSSGSNEQYF.

This clonotype was counted between two and nine times. V is TRBV11-2 and J is TRBJ1-1, with 7 bases lining up with TRBD1. In germline, CDR1 is SGHAT, CDR2 FQNNGV. This CDR3 is built from 15 residues. V gave up 5 bases and J gave up 4 bases; unmatched junction bases: 10. CDR3 in DNA: TGTGCCAGCAGCCCCAGGACAGGAAAAATCACTGAAGCTTTCTTT. Protein sequence: CASSPRTGKITEAFF.

This clonotype was recorded a few times. CDR3 residues: CASSRVLAGGDTQYF. The CDR3 bases are TGTGCCAGCAGCAGGGTACTAGCGGGAGGGGATACGCAGTATTTT. V gene TRBV7-2 combines with J gene TRBJ2-3; TRBD2 aligns across 13 bases. The ends lost 5 bases at V and 6 bases at J; junction bases unmatched: 5. The length of the CDR3 is 15 residues. Germline loops: CDR1 SGHTA, CDR2 FQGNSA.

This clonotype occurred a few times. This chain links TRBV5-5 with TRBJ1-1; possible D gene TRBD1, 5 bases. This CDR3 spans 15 amino acids. Looked up from germline, CDR1 is SGHKS and CDR2 is YYEKEE (reference sequence). The V gene lost 4 bases and the J gene lost 7 bases, with 20 bases spanning the gap. CDR3 DNA sequence: TGTGCCAGCAGCCGAGGGGACTTAAACACAATTGAAGCTTTCTTT. It encodes CASSRGDLNTIEAFF.

The CDR3 reads CASSLVSGTGDSPLHF. The CDR3 bases are TGCGCCAGCAGCTTAGTCTCCGGGACAGGCGATTCACCCCTCCACTTT. The chain employs TRBV4-1 and TRBJ1-6; 8 bases line up with TRBD1. Per germline, CDR1 MGHRA and CDR2 YSYEKL. The CDR3 contains 16 residues. Trimming removed 5 bases from V and 8 bases from J; junction bases left unmatched: 11.

This clonotype was observed a single time. V usage is TRBV7-8 and J usage is TRBJ2-1, with 15 nucleotides matching TRBD2. V was clipped by 5 bases and J by 8 bases; unmatched bases: 7. The CDR3 extends over 16 amino acids. Per the germline V gene, CDR1 is SGHVS and CDR2 is FQNEAQ. For the CDR3, the DNA is TGTGCCAGCAGCCGGAGTGGGACTAGCGGGAGGTATGAGCAGTTCTTC. Residues: CASSRSGTSGRYEQFF.

This clonotype was counted many times. The genes are TRBV28 and TRBJ2-7; 11 positions match TRBD2. This CDR3 region has 16 residues. V lost 3 bases, J lost 3 bases, and 7 bases stayed unmatched. Germline V lookup: CDR1 MDHEN, CDR2 SYDVKM. The CDR3 nucleotides are TGTGCCAGCAGTTTTTTTGGGACTAGCGGTTTCTACGAGCAGTACTTC. Its translation is CASSFFGTSGFYEQYF.

In its sample, this clonotype was seen a few times. The chain couples TRBV12-3 or TRBV12-4 to TRBJ2-5; D uncertain. Trimming shortened V by 2 bases and J by 0 bases, and 10 bases separated the two germline ends. The CDR3 has 15 amino acids. The DNA of the CDR3 is TGTGCCAGCAGTTTACGGCAGGTAAACCAAGAGACCCAGTACTTC. It yields the protein CASSLRQVNQETQYF.

This clonotype has just a few counts. The chain recombines TRBV6-1 with TRBJ2-3; possibly TRBD2 for D (5 bases). Germline V gene data show CDR1 as MNHNS and CDR2 as SASEGT. V was pared by 6 bases and J by 0 bases, with 13 bases between. CDR3 length: 15 amino acids. The CDR3 coding sequence is TGTGCCAGCAGCCGGAATGCGGGTAGCACAGATACGCAGTATTTT. Translation gives CASSRNAGSTDTQYF.

This clonotype has ten or more counts. V usage is TRBV20-1 and J usage is TRBJ2-1, with 9 bases fitting TRBD1. The CDR3 is made up of 14 amino acids. The V gene end was trimmed by 5 bases and the J gene end by 10 bases; junction bases not matched to a gene: 12. CDR1 and CDR2 (germline): DFQATT, SNEGSKA (reference sequence). The CDR3 DNA follows: TGCAGTGCTGTCCTTGGGACAGGGATCGGGGAGCAGTTCTTC. Protein product: CSAVLGTGIGEQFF.

The chain carries TRBV24-1 and TRBJ2-3, with D tentatively TRBD1 (5 bases). The CDR3 loop spans 16 amino acids. V gave up 4 bases and J gave up 2 bases, with 15 bases separating them. Germline CDR1 is KGHDR and CDR2 is SFDVKD. In DNA form, the CDR3 reads TGTGCCACCAGTGACTCCGACAGCGTGCTCACAGATACGCAGTATTTT. Protein sequence: CATSDSDSVLTDTQYF.

Ten or more counts support this clonotype. The chain uses TRBV30 and TRBJ2-1, with D perhaps matching TRBD2 (6 bases). Trimming took off 2 bases at V and 5 bases at J, with 10 bases between the two ends. Germline loops: CDR1 GTSNPN, CDR2 SVGIG (reference sequence). The CDR3 is made up of 13 amino acids. CDR3 sequence: CAWSRGGDNEQFF. In DNA, the CDR3 is TGTGCCTGGAGTAGAGGAGGGGACAATGAGCAGTTCTTC.

Concerning this clonotype itself: This likely comes from a read error, as the CDR3 has no conserved phenylalanine or tryptophan at its end. The chain has TRBV19 and TRBJ1-5; the D gene is possibly TRBD1 (5 bases). The CDR3 sequence is 15 residues long. Trimming removed 8 bases from V and 2 bases from J, with 16 bases in between. Germline lookup yields CDR1 LNHDA and CDR2 SQIVND (reference sequence). In nucleotides, the CDR3 is TGTGCCAGTTCCAGGGATTACGATGGCAATCAGCCCCAGCATTCT. This gives the protein CASSRDYDGNQPQHS.

In its sample, this clonotype was seen many times. This chain connects TRBV12-3 or TRBV12-4 to TRBJ1-1, with a possible D match to TRBD1 (5 bases). Trimming took off 7 bases at V and 3 bases at J, with 21 bases between the two ends. The CDR3 is made up of 16 amino acids. This CDR3 reads CASNLPSLRGYTEAFF. CDR3 nucleotides: TGTGCCAGCAACCTTCCAAGCCTGCGGGGGTACACTGAAGCTTTCTTT.

This clonotype was seen ten or more times. The CDR3 sequence is CASSWTGSTDTQYF. The CDR3 DNA reads TGTGCCAGCAGTTGGACGGGAAGCACAGATACGCAGTATTTT. This chain links TRBV28 with TRBJ2-3, with D possibly matching TRBD2 (5 bases). V was shortened by 4 bases and J by 0 bases, with 8 bases between the two germline ends. This CDR3 comprises 14 residues. The germline V gene encodes CDR1 MDHEN and CDR2 SYDVKM.

In its sample, this clonotype was seen many times. The rearrangement joins TRBV7-9 to TRBJ2-5, with D perhaps being TRBD1 or TRBD2 (5 bases each). CDR1 and CDR2 (germline): SEHNR, FQNEAQ (reference sequence). CDR3 length: 18 residues. The V end was cut by 4 bases, the J end by 2 bases, with 23 bases between. CDR3 protein: CASSSPRGPEHLQETQYF. For the CDR3, the DNA is TGTGCCAGCAGCTCGCCGAGGGGTCCCGAACACCTTCAAGAGACCCAGTACTTC. The variable domain in full, with the rest retrieved from reference TRBV7-9 and TRBJ2-5, is DTGVSQNPRHKITKRGQNVTFRCDPISEHNRLYWYRQTLGQGPEFLTYFQNEAQLEKSRLLSDRFSAERPKGSFSTLEIQRTEQGDSAMYLCASSSPRGPEHLQETQYFGPGTRLLVL.

This clonotype was recorded many times. V and J are TRBV24-1 and TRBJ2-1; 9 bases map to TRBD1. This CDR3 contains 15 residues. CDR1 KGHDR and CDR2 SFDVKD come from the germline V gene. V lost 4 bases and J lost 4; bases outside the gene matches: 4. Written as DNA, the CDR3 is TGTGCCACCAGTGAAGACAGGGGGTCTTACAATGAGCAGTTCTTC. It is translated as CATSEDRGSYNEQFF.

This clonotype was seen more than once but under ten times. This chain links TRBV6-2 or TRBV6-3 with TRBJ2-1; D is undetermined. This CDR3 has 11 amino acids. Trimming left V 6 bases short and J 9 bases short, with 9 bases between. The germline CDR1 and CDR2 sequences are MNHEY and SVGEGT. CDR3 DNA: TGTGCCAGCAGCTCGCGCTTTGAGCAGTTCTTC. Translation: CASSSRFEQFF.

This clonotype was seen many times. The chain recombines TRBV19 with TRBJ2-7, with TRBD1 identical over 9 bases. Trimming cost V 5 bases and J 2 bases; bases outside gene matches: 4. Germline assignment: CDR1 LNHDA and CDR2 SQIVND (reference sequence). This CDR3 contains 14 residues. CDR3 in DNA: TGTGCCAGTAGTCGGACAGGGGTGGCCTACGAGCAGTACTTC. Translation gives CASSRTGVAYEQYF.

This clonotype was observed many times. The junction shows a germline mismatch at one end, possibly a read error. This chain uses TRBV11-3 with TRBJ2-5; D is ambiguous. This CDR3 has 13 amino acids. Germline V gene data show CDR1 as SGHNT and CDR2 as YENEEA. The CDR3 protein is CASSFPIQEAQYF. The CDR3 bases are TGTGCCAGCAGCTTCCCGATCCAAGAGGCCCAGTACTTC.

Many counts were recorded for this clonotype. V usage is TRBV30 and J usage is TRBJ1-5; D is unclear. Germline V gene lookup returns CDR1 GTSNPN and CDR2 SVGIG (reference sequence). Trimming removed 1 base at V and 4 bases at J, with 8 bases between. The CDR3 length is 13 residues. CDR3 loop: CAWSGVMNQPQHF. The CDR3 DNA sequence: TGTGCCTGGAGTGGGGTCATGAATCAGCCCCAGCATTTT.

This clonotype was detected ten times or more. The V call is TRBV10-2, the J call TRBJ2-3, with TRBD2 matching 8 bases. CDR3 size: 14 residues. With V trimmed by 6 bases and J by 4 bases, 6 bases remained unmatched. Per germline, CDR1 WSHSY and CDR2 SAAADI. The CDR3 loop reads CASSPGTRADTQYF. CDR3 in DNA: TGCGCCAGCAGCCCCGGGACTAGAGCAGATACGCAGTATTTT.

In its sample, this clonotype was seen many times. This rearrangement joins TRBV28 to TRBJ1-1; D remains unclear. The ends were cut back, 6 bases at V and 6 bases at J, with 17 bases in the middle. The CDR3 has 14 amino acids. Germline values: CDR1 MDHEN, CDR2 SYDVKM. The CDR3 region has the DNA TGTGCCAGCAGCCGTCTAAACAGAGTCTCTGAAGCTTTCTTT. Translating it yields CASSRLNRVSEAFF.

Turning to this clonotype: One base away lies a much larger clone, so this may be a sequencing read error. This chain connects TRBV7-9 to TRBJ2-1; tentatively, D is TRBD1 (7 bases). Trimming removed 6 bases from V and 4 bases from J, with 19 bases in between. The V gene's germline CDR1 is SEHNR and CDR2 FQNEAQ (reference sequence). CDR3 length equals 16 residues. In DNA, the CDR3 is TGTGCCAGCAGTAATGCAGGAGGGGGCAAGTACAATGAGCAGTTCTTC. Translation gives CASSNAGGGKYNEQFF. The full variable domain, with the rest looked up from reference TRBV7-9 and TRBJ2-1, is DTGVSQNPRHKITKRGQNVTFRCDPISEHNRLYWYRQTLGQGPEFLTYFQNEAQLEKSRLLSDRFSAERPKGSFSTLEIQRTEQGDSAMYLCASSNAGGGKYNEQFFGPGTRLTVL.

The chain uses TRBV5-1 and TRBJ2-7, with 9 bases identical to TRBD2. The CDR3 consists of 14 residues. V gave up 4 bases and J gave up 7 bases; unmatched junction bases: 9. The germline gives CDR1 SGHRS, CDR2 YFSETQ. Written as DNA, the CDR3 is TGCGCCAGCAGCACTGAAGCGGGAGGCGTGGAGCAGTACTTC. This codes for CASSTEAGGVEQYF.